This T cell receptor (beta chain) came from a study of Graves' ophthalmopathy and Graves' hyperthyroidism. The CDR3 is 14 amino acids. V gave up 3 bases and J gave up 5 bases; unmatched junction bases: 6. The V gene's germline CDR1 is SQVTM and CDR2 ANQGSEA. RNA transcripts yielded amplified TCR beta CDR3 regions. An opening RT-PCR round employed HTBI primers and preceded a second-round multiplex PCR. MiXCR, applied by TCRdb to the multiplex PCR reads, yields one record per CDR3 protein. The sample lists roughly 410,000 distinct CDR3 sequences; just over 15% were seen once. Points on this clonotype: Its antigen is undetermined.

General observations from the study: Also, most clonotypes expanded in the thyroid above 0.001 frequency appeared in blood. The model's prediction of ophthalmopathy progression had 65% to 71% sensitivity and around 72% specificity.

Material for sequencing was peripheral blood. The sequence was obtained from a woman under 30 with stable Graves' hyperthyroidism. The V gene is TRBV29-1, the J gene TRBJ2-4, with TRBD1 identical over 8 bases. The CDR3 DNA reads as TGCAGCGTTGACTGGACAGGGAGCCAAAACATTCAGTACTTC. Residues: CSVDWTGSQNIQYF.